This TCR beta chain is drawn from a study of OX40 agonist ivuxolimab in advanced cancers. Study as a whole: An agonistic anti-OX40 (CD134) antibody, ivuxolimab, was used to treat the patients. Study-wide results and limits: CD8+ T cells were the subset that, on average, had more expanded clones than CD4+. With doses of 0.1 to 3.0 mg/kg, CD4+ and CD8+ blood T cells had undergone clonal expansion by week 6. Those patients achieving a partial response at 0.1-3.0 mg/kg showed among the lowest clonal expansion.

The CDR3 extends over 13 amino acids. Trimming took off 1 base at V and 9 bases at J, with 10 bases between the two ends. Looked up from germline, CDR1 is SGHVS and CDR2 is FNYEAQ. TCRdb's copy holds only in-frame clones and misses some; the assay was immunoSEQ multiplex PCR. The sample carries 45,000 to 65,000 clones, more than 85% recorded once. For this clone: The antigen remains undetermined.

This sequence originates from an adult with an advanced solid tumor such as melanoma, head and neck, liver or kidney cancer. The sequencing used CD4+ or CD8+ T cells sorted from blood, collected in a trial of the OX40 agonist ivuxolimab. The genes are TRBV7-6 and TRBJ2-1, with a weak D call TRBD1 (6 bases). The CDR3 sequence is CASSLGQVFEQFF. DNA for the CDR3: TGTGCCAGCAGCTTAGGACAGGTCTTTGAGCAGTTCTTC.